Listed here are 27 T cell receptor beta chains from one sample, sequenced in a study of cytomegalovirus exposure and HLA in healthy donors. PCR employed 60 Vbeta and 13 Jbeta primers. TCRdb's copy holds only in-frame clones and misses some; the assay was immunoSEQ multiplex PCR. Among some 130,000 clones listed, roughly 79% were seen once. The sequenced sample consisted of PBMCs. These receptors originate from a woman aged 45 to 65 in good health and CMV-seronegative.

V gene TRBV4-2 combines with J gene TRBJ1-5, with 9 bases that match TRBD1. The CDR3 has 20 amino acids. V lost 4 bases, J lost 1 base, and 17 bases stayed unmatched. Germline CDR1 and CDR2: LGHNA and YNFKEQ. The chain's CDR3 is CASSRTRGQGGVMSNQPQHF. The CDR3 DNA is TGTGCCAGCAGCCGAACTAGGGGACAGGGTGGCGTTATGAGCAATCAGCCCCAGCATTTT.

The chain carries TRBV29-1 and TRBJ2-2, with D perhaps matching TRBD2 (6 bases). Germline V gene data show CDR1 as SQVTM and CDR2 as ANQGSEA. CDR3 length equals 15 residues. The V end lost 3 bases, the J end lost 0 bases, and 11 bases lay between the germline ends. As DNA, the CDR3 is TGCAGCGTTGAGGAGGGGTACGCGAACACCGGGGAGCTGTTTTTT. The encoded protein is CSVEEGYANTGELFF.

The rearrangement links TRBV7-9 to TRBJ2-3; 10 positions agree with TRBD2. Germline CDR1 is SEHNR and CDR2 is FQNEAQ (reference sequence). The CDR3 sequence is 16 residues long. The V gene end was trimmed by 4 bases and the J gene end by 0 bases; junction bases not matched to a gene: 4. The CDR3 loop reads CASSYWTSGSTDTQYF. The CDR3 nucleotides are TGTGCCAGCAGCTACTGGACTAGCGGAAGCACAGATACGCAGTATTTT.

This clone was seen a handful of times. The chain has TRBV4-2 and TRBJ1-1; D is ambiguous. CDR3 length equals 17 residues. V dropped 1 base and J dropped 3 bases, with 18 bases sitting between them. Germline V gives CDR1 LGHNA, CDR2 YNFKEQ. The CDR3 loop is CASSQVGGERPDTEAFF. The CDR3 region has the DNA TGTGCCAGCAGCCAAGTCGGCGGGGAGCGGCCTGACACTGAAGCTTTCTTT.

This clone was counted only a few times. The gene calls are TRBV5-4 and TRBJ2-5; perhaps TRBD2 as D (5 bases). The CDR3 loop spans 14 amino acids. Germline V gene lookup returns CDR1 SGHNT and CDR2 YYREEE (reference sequence). Trimming removed 2 bases from V and 5 bases from J, with 13 bases in between. CDR3 loop: CASSLLDMFETQYF. Written as DNA, the CDR3 is TGTGCCAGCAGCTTACTAGATATGTTTGAGACCCAGTACTTC.

CDR3 coding DNA: TGTGCCAGCAGCGTATGGGCCCAGAGATCGACTGGGGCCAACGTCCTGACTTTC. Translated, it gives CASSVWAQRSTGANVLTF. V and J are TRBV9 and TRBJ2-6, with no clear D. The V end was cut by 1 base, the J end by 2 bases, with 16 bases between. There are 18 residues in the CDR3. Germline V CDR1 and CDR2: SGDLS, YYNGEE. The full variable domain, completed using reference TRBV9 and TRBJ2-6, is DSGVTQTPKHLITATGQRVTLRCSPRSGDLSVYWYQQSLDQGLQFLIQYYNGEERAKGNILERFSAQQFPDLHSELNLSSLELGDSALYFCASSVWAQRSTGANVLTFGAGSRLTVL.

This chain uses TRBV6-5 with TRBJ2-3; 10 nucleotides match TRBD2. The germline V gene has CDR1 MNHEY and CDR2 SVGAGI. V was pared by 0 bases and J by 2 bases, with 2 bases of the junction left unmatched. This CDR3 contains 16 residues. CDR3 amino acids: CASSYSAGGFTDTQYF. The DNA for the CDR3 is TGTGCCAGCAGTTACTCAGCGGGAGGGTTCACAGATACGCAGTATTTT.

This chain joins TRBV19 and TRBJ1-5, with a weak D call TRBD1 (5 bases). The V and J ends lost 1 base and 0 bases respectively, with 10 bases between them. The CDR3 sequence is 16 residues long. Germline assignment: CDR1 LNHDA and CDR2 SQIVND (reference sequence). The CDR3 reads CASSIGRDYSNQPQHF. The CDR3 DNA follows: TGTGCCAGTAGTATAGGCAGGGACTATAGCAATCAGCCCCAGCATTTT.

This chain uses TRBV7-3 with TRBJ2-2; D is possibly TRBD2 (5 bases). CDR1 SGHTA and CDR2 FQGTGA come from the germline V gene. V lost 1 base and J 6 bases, leaving 12 bases between the germline ends. CDR3 size: 15 residues. In nucleotides, the CDR3 is TGTGCCAGCAGCTTAAGCGGGTGGTACTCCGGGGAGCTGTTTTTT. It translates to CASSLSGWYSGELFF.

CDR3 sequence reads: CSASTGTGYGYTF. CDR3 bases: TGCAGCGCCTCGACAGGGACGGGGTATGGCTACACCTTC. The chain uses TRBV29-1 and TRBJ1-2; 7 nucleotides line up with TRBD1. V gave up 7 bases and J gave up 5 bases; unmatched junction bases: 10. The CDR3 is 13 residues long. CDR1 is SQVTM, CDR2 ANQGSEA, per germline.

The V and J genes are TRBV5-1 and TRBJ2-3, with TRBD2 matching 10 bases. Germline assignment: CDR1 SGHRS and CDR2 YFSETQ. The ends lost 5 bases at V and 6 bases at J; junction bases unmatched: 12. This CDR3 is built from 16 residues. The CDR3 nucleotides read TGCGCCAGCAGTTCCGCCCAGGGACTAGCGTTGGATACGCAGTATTTT. It encodes CASSSAQGLALDTQYF.

The chain has TRBV5-5 and TRBJ2-1; D is uncertain. Trimming removed 4 bases at V and 7 bases at J, with 12 bases between. Per germline, CDR1 SGHKS and CDR2 YYEKEE (reference sequence). The CDR3 runs to 13 residues. The CDR3 nucleotides are TGTGCCAGCAGCCCAGCATGGCGGAATGAGCAGTTCTTC. Translated: CASSPAWRNEQFF.

The V and J genes are TRBV30 and TRBJ1-2, with 7 bases fitting TRBD1. Trimming removed 0 bases from V and 4 bases from J; junction bases left unmatched: 8. The germline gives CDR1 GTSNPN, CDR2 SVGIG (reference sequence). The CDR3 length is 15 residues. The CDR3 is CAWSVPTGDGYGYTF. The CDR3 DNA reads as TGTGCCTGGAGTGTCCCTACAGGGGATGGCTATGGCTACACCTTC.

The V gene is TRBV14, the J gene TRBJ2-1, with a tentative D call TRBD2 (6 bases). The CDR3 covers 15 residues. Germline V gives CDR1 SGHDN, CDR2 FVKESK. Trimming removed 3 bases from V and 4 bases from J, with 13 bases in between. The DNA of the CDR3 is TGTGCCAGCAGCCACCAGCGGGCCCGATACAATGAGCAGTTCTTC. This codes for CASSHQRARYNEQFF.

The chain carries TRBV27 and TRBJ1-6; D is unresolved. Germline V gene sequence: CDR1 MNHEY, CDR2 SMNVEV (reference sequence). The CDR3 has 16 residues. V was pared by 5 bases and J by 5 bases, with 16 bases between. CDR3 coding DNA: TGTGCCAGCAGTCTCCTTACGGGTGCAGATAATTCACCCCTCCACTTT. Translating gives CASSLLTGADNSPLHF.

The rearrangement links TRBV6-5 to TRBJ2-1, with 8 bases aligning to TRBD1. Looked up from germline, CDR1 is MNHEY and CDR2 is SVGAGI. The CDR3 length is 15 residues. Losses at the gene ends were 5 bases for V and 5 bases for J; bases not matched to a gene: 8. The CDR3, as DNA: TGTGCCAGCAGTGGACAGGGCGGCACCAACAATGAGCAGTTCTTC. It codes for CASSGQGGTNNEQFF.

This clone was counted once. The V and J genes are TRBV9 and TRBJ1-5; no reliable D call. The germline V gene has CDR1 SGDLS and CDR2 YYNGEE. The ends were cut back, 0 bases at V and 3 bases at J, with 4 bases in the middle. The CDR3 is 13 amino acids. The CDR3 DNA reads as TGTGCCAGCAGCGTAGGGGCCAATCAGCCCCAGCATTTT. Translation: CASSVGANQPQHF.

The J gene is TRBJ2-5, the V gene TRBV7-3, with D possibly matching TRBD1 (8 bases). Germline V gives CDR1 SGHTA, CDR2 FQGTGA. This CDR3 has 17 amino acids. V shed 5 bases and J shed 4 bases, with 23 bases lying between them. CDR3 region: CASSPNRGVGLGETQYF. CDR3 in DNA: TGTGCCAGCAGCCCCAACAGGGGGGTTGGACTAGGAGAGACCCAGTACTTC.

This chain links TRBV29-1 with TRBJ2-2; tentative D call: TRBD1 (7 bases). The germline gives CDR1 SQVTM, CDR2 ANQGSEA. CDR3 length: 18 residues. V lost 2 bases, J lost 4 bases, and 23 bases lay in between. CDR3 protein: CSVENGELTGRFTGELFF. The CDR3 DNA is TGCAGCGTTGAAAACGGGGAGTTGACAGGGAGGTTCACCGGGGAGCTGTTTTTT.

The genes are TRBV28 and TRBJ2-5; no definite D call. With 3 bases removed from V and 4 bases from J, the gap between germline ends came to 12 bases. The CDR3 is made up of 14 amino acids. CDR1 and CDR2 from the germline V gene are MDHEN and SYDVKM. CDR3 protein: CASSFELPGETQYF. CDR3 nucleotide sequence: TGTGCCAGCAGTTTTGAGCTACCGGGAGAGACCCAGTACTTC. Together with reference TRBV28 and TRBJ2-5, the CDR3 gives the full variable domain: DVKVTQSSRYLVKRTGEKVFLECVQDMDHENMFWYRQDPGLGLRLIYFSYDVKMKEKGDIPEGYSVSREKKERFSLILESASTNQTSMYLCASSFELPGETQYFGPGTRLLVL.

The J gene is TRBJ1-2, the V gene TRBV19; D not certain. CDR3 size: 14 residues. The V end lost 3 bases, the J end lost 4 bases, and 12 bases lay between the germline ends. Germline values: CDR1 LNHDA, CDR2 SQIVND (reference sequence). CDR3 region: CASSIAAGGYGYTF. In DNA, the CDR3 is TGTGCCAGTAGTATCGCGGCAGGAGGCTATGGCTACACCTTC.

This chain links TRBV29-1 with TRBJ2-3, with TRBD2 as a possible D gene (6 bases). The germline V gene encodes CDR1 SQVTM and CDR2 ANQGSEA. Trimming shortened V by 4 bases and J by 0 bases, and 11 bases separated the two germline ends. This CDR3 has 14 amino acids. CDR3 protein: CSVATSGSTDTQYF. CDR3 coding DNA: TGCAGCGTTGCTACAAGCGGGAGCACAGATACGCAGTATTTT.

This clone showed up just once. This chain joins TRBV4-3 and TRBJ2-5; TRBD1 might be the D (6 bases). The V gene's germline CDR1 is LGHNA and CDR2 YSLEER. Trimming took off 2 bases at V and 0 bases at J, with 16 bases between the two ends. The CDR3 consists of 17 residues. As DNA, the CDR3 is TGCGCCAGCAGCCAAACCGGGACATCGGGGTACCAAGAGACCCAGTACTTC. Protein product: CASSQTGTSGYQETQYF.

This clone was counted between two and nine times. Here the CDR3 DNA reads TGTGCCAGCAGTTTGGGCCGTTTCTACGAGCAGTACTTC. Protein: CASSLGRFYEQYF. The chain recombines TRBV27 with TRBJ2-7; D not certain. Germline V CDR1 and CDR2: MNHEY, SMNVEV (reference sequence). Trimming cost V 3 bases and J 3 bases, with 9 bases left between them. The length of the CDR3 is 13 residues.

The rearrangement joins TRBV7-9 to TRBJ2-1, with TRBD1 identical over 7 bases. This CDR3 has 17 amino acids. V lost 5 bases, J lost 0 bases, and 10 bases stayed unmatched. Per germline, CDR1 SEHNR and CDR2 FQNEAQ (reference sequence). The CDR3 DNA sequence: TGTGCCAGCAGCACCATAGGGGGACAGAGCTCCTACAATGAGCAGTTCTTC. Translated, it gives CASSTIGGQSSYNEQFF. Full variable domain (outside the CDR3, taken from reference TRBV7-9 and TRBJ2-1): DTGVSQNPRHKITKRGQNVTFRCDPISEHNRLYWYRQTLGQGPEFLTYFQNEAQLEKSRLLSDRFSAERPKGSFSTLEIQRTEQGDSAMYLCASSTIGGQSSYNEQFFGPGTRLTVL.

The rearrangement joins TRBV30 to TRBJ1-2, with D possibly matching TRBD1 (5 bases). Trimming removed 1 base from V and 2 bases from J, with 11 bases in between. In germline, CDR1 is GTSNPN, CDR2 SVGIG (reference sequence). The length of the CDR3 is 14 residues. The CDR3 here is CAWSAQGRNYGYTF. The CDR3 coding sequence is TGTGCCTGGAGTGCCCAGGGTAGGAACTATGGCTACACCTTC.

The chain combines TRBV9 with TRBJ2-1; 8 positions match TRBD2. V shed 0 bases and J 6 bases; nucleotides not matched to a gene: 8. The CDR3 consists of 16 residues. Germline CDR1 is SGDLS and CDR2 is YYNGEE. CDR3 in amino acids: CASSVGASGYANEQFF. The CDR3 DNA sequence: TGTGCCAGCAGCGTAGGGGCTAGCGGGTATGCCAATGAGCAGTTCTTC. Combining the CDR3 with reference TRBV9 and TRBJ2-1 gives the whole variable domain DSGVTQTPKHLITATGQRVTLRCSPRSGDLSVYWYQQSLDQGLQFLIQYYNGEERAKGNILERFSAQQFPDLHSELNLSSLELGDSALYFCASSVGASGYANEQFFGPGTRLTVL.